This T cell receptor (beta chain) was recorded in a study of OX40 agonist ivuxolimab in advanced cancers. Turning to the study itself: Having had anti-PD-1, anti-PD-L1 or anti-CTLA-4 therapy before was allowed, and roughly 40% had some. The study, taken as a whole, reports: In CD8+ T cells, expanded clones were on average more numerous than in CD4+.

In germline, CDR1 is LNHDA, CDR2 SQIVND (reference sequence). With 5 bases clipped from V and 10 bases from J, the junction kept 10 bases outside the gene matches. This CDR3 comprises 13 residues. About this clone: The target antigen is unknown.

Sequencing was performed with immunoSEQ multiplex PCR; in TCRdb, only in-frame clones are kept and a portion is missing. This table holds 77,000 or so clones, 90% found once. Individuals having autoimmune disease history or systemic immunosuppression were not enrolled. The rearrangement uses TRBV19 and TRBJ1-1, with 7 bases aligning to TRBD1. Sequences were derived from CD4+ or CD8+ T cells sorted from blood, sampled in a trial of the OX40 agonist ivuxolimab. The sequence came from an adult with an advanced solid tumor such as melanoma, head and neck, liver or kidney cancer. The CDR3 protein is CASSREQGSRAFF. CDR3 nucleotide sequence: TGTGCCAGTAGTCGTGAACAGGGGTCTCGAGCTTTCTTT.